This entry features one T cell receptor (beta chain) sequence. Only in-frame clones appear in the TCRdb table, and some are missing; sequencing was by immunoSEQ multiplex PCR. The top ten hold under 20% of the sample, which has about 45,000 clones, roughly 83% seen once. This sample is part of a study of T cell responses to AZD1222 COVID-19 vaccine. CDR3 size: 15 residues. Germline lookup yields CDR1 SGHRS and CDR2 YFSETQ. V lost 5 bases, J lost 0 bases, and 14 bases lay in between. The source material was peripheral blood, sampled 28 days after the second AZD1222 dose. The TCR was taken from an adult who received the AZD1222 COVID-19 vaccine. The chain employs TRBV5-1 and TRBJ1-1; possibly TRBD1 for D (6 bases). In nucleotides, the CDR3 is TGCGCCAGCAGACTCACAGGGACCGTGAACACTGAAGCTTTCTTT. Its protein product is CASRLTGTVNTEAFF. Together with reference TRBV5-1 and TRBJ1-1, the CDR3 gives the full variable domain: KAGVTQTPRYLIKTRGQQVTLSCSPISGHRSVSWYQQTPGQGLQFLFEYFSETQRNKGNFPGRFSGRQFSNSRSEMNVSTLELGDSALYLCASRLTGTVNTEAFFGQGTRLTVV.